The 30 T cell receptor beta chains presented below share a single source sample, sequenced in a study of blood T cell repertoires in COVID-19. The data were produced by immunoSEQ multiplex PCR, yet TCRdb's version contains in-frame clones alone and is incomplete. The sample shows 65,000 to 70,000 clones, approximately 93% of them seen only once. The source material was peripheral blood. The receptors here all came from a man aged 70 or older with active COVID-19.

J is TRBJ2-1 and V is TRBV4-1; possibly TRBD1 for D (5 bases). This CDR3 comprises 16 residues. Germline V gives CDR1 MGHRA, CDR2 YSYEKL. The V and J ends lost 0 bases and 5 bases respectively, with 14 bases between them. The CDR3 DNA reads as TGCGCCAGCAGCCAAGAAAGGAATAAAGGGGACAATGAGCAGTTCTTC. Residues: CASSQERNKGDNEQFF.

V gene TRBV7-2 combines with J gene TRBJ2-5; TRBD1 matches 12 bases. Germline-derived CDR1 and CDR2 are SGHTA and FQGNSA. Losses at the gene ends were 3 bases for V and 5 bases for J; bases not matched to a gene: 7. The CDR3 spans 16 residues. In nucleotides, the CDR3 is TGTGCCAGCAGCTTTGGCGGGACAGGGGGCCTGGAGACCCAGTACTTC. The encoded protein is CASSFGGTGGLETQYF. The full variable domain, in which reference TRBV7-2 and TRBJ2-5 provide the parts outside the CDR3, is GAGVSQSPSNKVTEKGKDVELRCDPISGHTALYWYRQSLGQGLEFLIYFQGNSAPDKSGLPSDRFSAERTGGSVSTLTIQRTQQEDSAVYLCASSFGGTGGLETQYFGPGTRLLVL.

The genes are TRBV9 and TRBJ2-5; D is uncertain. Germline CDR1 reads SGDLS; CDR2 reads YYNGEE. The CDR3 spans 13 residues. V was shortened by 0 bases and J by 2 bases, with 5 bases between the two germline ends. In nucleotides, the CDR3 is TGTGCCAGCAGCGTAGACTTACAAGAGACCCAGTACTTC. It encodes CASSVDLQETQYF. Together with reference TRBV9 and TRBJ2-5, the CDR3 gives the full variable domain: DSGVTQTPKHLITATGQRVTLRCSPRSGDLSVYWYQQSLDQGLQFLIQYYNGEERAKGNILERFSAQQFPDLHSELNLSSLELGDSALYFCASSVDLQETQYFGPGTRLLVL.

The chain is built from TRBV5-4 and TRBJ2-3, with 10 bases identical to TRBD2. The V segment lost 4 bases and the J segment 1 base; nucleotides outside the gene matches: 6. The CDR3 runs to 16 residues. CDR1 and CDR2 from the germline V gene are SGHNT and YYREEE (reference sequence). The CDR3 bases are TGTGCCAGCAGCCTGGTAGCGGGGGGACGCACAGATACGCAGTATTTT. This codes for CASSLVAGGRTDTQYF.

The chain couples TRBV6-5 to TRBJ2-3; TRBD2 matches 8 bases. J was trimmed by 7 bases and V by 6 bases; bases with no gene match: 12. The V gene's germline CDR1 is MNHEY and CDR2 SVGAGI. The CDR3 spans 15 residues. The DNA of the CDR3 is TGTGCCAGCAGAGACACGGGGGGGCCACGTCATACGCAGTATTTT. Amino acids: CASRDTGGPRHTQYF.

This chain uses TRBV29-1 with TRBJ2-7; D gene ambiguous. CDR1 SQVTM and CDR2 ANQGSEA come from the germline V gene. Trimming removed 1 base from V and 7 bases from J, with 11 bases in between. This CDR3 region has 12 residues. CDR3 residues: CSVEVTRQEQYF. CDR3 nucleotide sequence: TGCAGCGTTGAAGTAACACGCCAAGAGCAGTACTTC.

The gene calls are TRBV18 and TRBJ2-7; 8 nucleotides agree with TRBD1. Germline CDR1 KGHSH, CDR2 LQKENI. V lost 1 base to trimming and J lost 1 base; unmatched junction nucleotides: 6. CDR3 size: 16 residues. CDR3 in amino acids: CASSPLRQGLSYEQYV. The DNA of the CDR3 is TGTGCCAGCTCACCACTAAGACAGGGGCTTTCCTACGAGCAGTACGTC.

The rearrangement uses TRBV5-5 and TRBJ1-3; D ambiguous. The CDR3 sequence is 13 residues long. V was clipped by 4 bases and J by 0 bases, with 5 bases between them. Germline CDR1 and CDR2: SGHKS and YYEKEE (reference sequence). Here the CDR3 DNA reads TGTGCCAGCAGCCAAAACTCTGGAAACACCATATATTTT. Protein: CASSQNSGNTIYF.

The chain joins TRBV5-1 to TRBJ2-3; 9 bases match TRBD2. Trimming at V came to 3 bases and at J to 6 bases, leaving 20 bases not matched to a gene. The CDR3 extends over 19 amino acids. CDR1 is SGHRS and CDR2 is YFSETQ in the germline V gene. CDR3 in DNA: TGCGCCAGCAGCTCCCAGGTGGTAGCGGGGGCTCATTCGGGGGATACGCAGTATTTT. This codes for CASSSQVVAGAHSGDTQYF.

The rearrangement uses TRBV5-1 and TRBJ2-3; D possibly corresponds to TRBD1 (7 bases). Trimming left V 4 bases short and J 0 bases short, with 12 bases between. CDR1 and CDR2 from the germline V gene are SGHRS and YFSETQ. This CDR3 is 15 amino acids long. The CDR3 DNA follows: TGCGCCAGCAGCAGCAGGGGGACTAGCACAGATACGCAGTATTTT. It yields the protein CASSSRGTSTDTQYF. The whole variable domain, filled in from reference TRBV5-1 and TRBJ2-3, reads KAGVTQTPRYLIKTRGQQVTLSCSPISGHRSVSWYQQTPGQGLQFLFEYFSETQRNKGNFPGRFSGRQFSNSRSEMNVSTLELGDSALYLCASSSRGTSTDTQYFGPGTRLTVL.

V gene TRBV5-1 combines with J gene TRBJ1-2, with unresolved D. The ends were cut back, 0 bases at V and 1 base at J, with 10 bases in the middle. Germline V CDR1 and CDR2: SGHRS, YFSETQ. The CDR3 runs to 15 residues. CDR3 sequence: CASSLGPSNNYGYTF. The CDR3, as DNA: TGCGCCAGCAGCTTGGGGCCATCAAATAACTATGGCTACACCTTC.

The rearrangement joins TRBV14 to TRBJ2-1; weak D call: TRBD1 (6 bases). Trimming shortened V by 3 bases and J by 8 bases, and 23 bases separated the two germline ends. Germline V gene lookup returns CDR1 SGHDN and CDR2 FVKESK. The CDR3 runs to 17 residues. The CDR3 DNA reads TGTGCCAGCAGCCAGTTCCTTCCGGACAGCCGGGGAGATGAGCAGTTCTTC. It encodes CASSQFLPDSRGDEQFF. Complete variable domain (other parts from reference TRBV14 and TRBJ2-1): EAGVTQFPSHSVIEKGQTVTLRCDPISGHDNLYWYRRVMGKEIKFLLHFVKESKQDESGMPNNRFLAERTGGTYSTLKVQPAELEDSGVYFCASSQFLPDSRGDEQFFGPGTRLTVL.

V is TRBV5-1 and J is TRBJ2-7; no definite D call. Between the trimmed V and J ends, which lost 1 base and 5 bases, there was a span of 13 bases. The length of the CDR3 is 14 residues. Looked up from germline, CDR1 is SGHRS and CDR2 is YFSETQ. In DNA form, the CDR3 reads TGCGCCAGCAGCTTGTTTCCAGGTACGCACGAGCAGTACTTC. It specifies CASSLFPGTHEQYF.

The chain is built from TRBV12-3 or TRBV12-4 and TRBJ2-3, with D tentatively TRBD1 (6 bases). CDR3 length: 12 amino acids. V lost 6 bases to trimming and J lost 7 bases, with 11 bases between them. For the CDR3, the DNA is TGTGCCAGCAGCCTACAGGGATATACGCAGTATTTT. Residues: CASSLQGYTQYF.

This clone was seen a handful of times. This rearrangement joins TRBV27 to TRBJ2-1; 10 bases fit TRBD1. CDR1 is MNHEY, CDR2 SMNVEV, per germline (reference sequence). The CDR3 contains 16 residues. The junction had 10 bases not matched to a gene; V was cut back by 6 bases and J by 5 bases. The DNA for the CDR3 is TGTGCCAGCAGCCACCCGAGGACAGGGGGGCACAATGAGCAGTTCTTC. Protein sequence: CASSHPRTGGHNEQFF.

This clone was seen only once. The chain employs TRBV19 and TRBJ1-6; 7 nucleotides agree with TRBD1. The germline CDR1 and CDR2 sequences are LNHDA and SQIVND (reference sequence). The length of the CDR3 is 15 residues. After removal of 4 bases from V and 7 bases from J, the junction contained 7 bases not matched to a gene. This CDR3 is CASSTNRGGNSPLHF. The CDR3 DNA sequence: TGTGCCAGTAGTACCAACAGGGGTGGAAATTCACCCCTCCACTTT.

The rearrangement links TRBV6-2 or TRBV6-3 to TRBJ1-5, with 12 positions matching TRBD1. This CDR3 has 15 residues. V lost 6 bases and J lost 5; bases outside the gene matches: 5. Germline values: CDR1 MNHEY, CDR2 SVGEGT. For the CDR3, the DNA is TGTGCCAGCAGCCGGGACAGGGGGCGAGATCAGCCCCAGCATTTT. Protein product: CASSRDRGRDQPQHF.

V and J are TRBV1 and TRBJ2-7; the tabulated D call, TRBD2, remains unverified against the DNA. TRBV1 is described as a pseudogene. CDR3 length: 16 amino acids. The CDR3 bases are TGCACCAGCAGCCAAGATCTATTGGACTGGACCTACGAGCAGTACGTC. Its translation: CTSSQDLLDWTYEQYV.

The gene calls are TRBV4-2 and TRBJ1-1; D is ambiguous. V was pared by 3 bases and J by 5 bases, with 16 bases between. Germline CDR1 LGHNA, CDR2 YNFKEQ. This CDR3 has 15 residues. CDR3 residues: CASSQQRRSVTEAFF. CDR3 DNA sequence: TGTGCCAGCAGCCAGCAGCGGAGGAGTGTTACTGAAGCTTTCTTT.

This chain connects TRBV28 to TRBJ1-4; no clear D. Germline CDR1 reads MDHEN; CDR2 reads SYDVKM. The CDR3 runs to 17 residues. The germline V and J ends were trimmed by 2 bases and 2 bases, with 15 bases remaining between them. CDR3 sequence reads: CASSLLRVARTNEKLFF. The CDR3 nucleotides are TGTGCCAGCAGTTTACTCCGGGTCGCTAGGACTAATGAAAAACTGTTTTTT.

The chain employs TRBV28 and TRBJ2-7, with TRBD1 identical over 7 bases. CDR1 and CDR2 from the germline V gene are MDHEN and SYDVKM. CDR3 length: 14 residues. V lost 4 bases, J lost 2 bases, and 5 bases stayed unmatched. The chain's CDR3 is CASSSGQVPYEQYV. CDR3 nucleotides: TGTGCCAGCAGTTCCGGACAGGTTCCCTACGAGCAGTACGTC.

The chain has TRBV11-3 and TRBJ2-7; D unclear. This CDR3 is built from 15 residues. The V gene's germline CDR1 is SGHNT and CDR2 YENEEA. Trimming cost V 6 bases and J 0 bases, with 15 bases left between them. The DNA of the CDR3 is TGTGCCAGCAGGTCCACGGGTTCCAGCTCCTACGAGCAGTACTTC. Its protein product is CASRSTGSSSYEQYF.

The chain joins TRBV7-6 to TRBJ2-2; 11 nucleotides align to TRBD2. V dropped 7 bases and J dropped 4; count of bases not matched to a gene: 5. Germline CDR1 SGHVS, CDR2 FNYEAQ. CDR3 size: 15 residues. The CDR3 sequence: CASKLAGVGTGELFF. The DNA for the CDR3 is TGTGCCAGCAAACTAGCGGGGGTTGGCACCGGGGAGCTGTTTTTT.

In its sample, this clone was seen once. V and J are TRBV29-1 and TRBJ2-7; 8 nucleotides match TRBD1. This CDR3 spans 14 amino acids. The germline gives CDR1 SQVTM, CDR2 ANQGSEA. J was trimmed by 2 bases and V by 6 bases; bases with no gene match: 9. CDR3 residues: CSVLGQGAPYEQYF. In DNA, the CDR3 is TGCAGCGTCCTAGGACAGGGTGCTCCCTACGAGCAGTACTTC.

The chain links TRBV6-5 to TRBJ2-7, with a possible D match to TRBD2 (5 bases). Germline values: CDR1 MNHEY, CDR2 SVGAGI. This CDR3 spans 11 amino acids. V was clipped by 10 bases and J by 7 bases, with 14 bases between them. The CDR3 region has the DNA TGTGCCACTCAAGCCCCGGGGGAGCAGTACGTC. As protein: CATQAPGEQYV.

The V and J genes are TRBV4-3 and TRBJ1-4; D not certain. This CDR3 contains 15 residues. Germline-derived CDR1 and CDR2 are LGHNA and YSLEER. V was cut by 0 bases and J by 6 bases, with 11 bases left in between. CDR3 nucleotide sequence: TGCGCCAGCAGCCAAGAAGTGAGGGCAGATGAAAAACTGTTTTTT. It translates to CASSQEVRADEKLFF.

The V and J genes are TRBV19 and TRBJ1-5, with 9 bases lining up with TRBD1. The CDR3 is made up of 11 amino acids. Losses at the gene ends were 6 bases for V and 9 bases for J; bases not matched to a gene: 0. The germline gives CDR1 LNHDA, CDR2 SQIVND (reference sequence). The CDR3 region has the DNA TGTGCCAGTAGGGACAGGGGGCCCCAGCATTTT. It is translated as CASRDRGPQHF. The full variable domain, in which reference TRBV19 and TRBJ1-5 provide the parts outside the CDR3, is DGGITQSPKYLFRKEGQNVTLSCEQNLNHDAMYWYRQDPGQGLRLIYYSQIVNDFQKGDIAEGYSVSREKKESFPLTVTSAQKNPTAFYLCASRDRGPQHFGDGTRLSIL.

This chain links TRBV7-2 with TRBJ2-2, with no clear D. The CDR3 is made up of 14 amino acids. Germline lookup yields CDR1 SGHTA and CDR2 FQGNSA. Trimming removed 1 base from V and 3 bases from J, with 6 bases in between. CDR3 protein: CASSLDRYTGELFF. The CDR3 nucleotides read TGTGCCAGCAGCTTAGACAGATACACCGGGGAGCTGTTTTTT. Full variable domain (missing parts from reference TRBV7-2 and TRBJ2-2): GAGVSQSPSNKVTEKGKDVELRCDPISGHTALYWYRQSLGQGLEFLIYFQGNSAPDKSGLPSDRFSAERTGGSVSTLTIQRTQQEDSAVYLCASSLDRYTGELFFGEGSRLTVL.

The V call is TRBV19, the J call TRBJ1-4, with TRBD1 identical over 7 bases. This CDR3 has 15 residues. Germline CDR1 LNHDA, CDR2 SQIVND (reference sequence). The trim removed 7 bases at V and 4 bases at J, leaving 9 bases unmatched. CDR3 loop: CASKTPGQLNEKLFF. CDR3 sequence (DNA): TGTGCCAGTAAAACTCCGGGACAGCTTAATGAAAAACTGTTTTTT. Drawing the rest from reference TRBV19 and TRBJ1-4, the complete variable domain is DGGITQSPKYLFRKEGQNVTLSCEQNLNHDAMYWYRQDPGQGLRLIYYSQIVNDFQKGDIAEGYSVSREKKESFPLTVTSAQKNPTAFYLCASKTPGQLNEKLFFGSGTQLSVL.

This clone was counted once. The chain recombines TRBV5-1 with TRBJ2-1, with TRBD2 identical over 7 bases. The CDR3 has 16 amino acids. From germline, CDR1 is SGHRS and CDR2 YFSETQ. Trimming took 4 bases from V and 0 from J; bases not matched to a gene: 7. The CDR3 DNA reads as TGCGCCAGCAGCGACCATGGGGGGGGCTCCTACAATGAGCAGTTCTTC. This translates into CASSDHGGGSYNEQFF.